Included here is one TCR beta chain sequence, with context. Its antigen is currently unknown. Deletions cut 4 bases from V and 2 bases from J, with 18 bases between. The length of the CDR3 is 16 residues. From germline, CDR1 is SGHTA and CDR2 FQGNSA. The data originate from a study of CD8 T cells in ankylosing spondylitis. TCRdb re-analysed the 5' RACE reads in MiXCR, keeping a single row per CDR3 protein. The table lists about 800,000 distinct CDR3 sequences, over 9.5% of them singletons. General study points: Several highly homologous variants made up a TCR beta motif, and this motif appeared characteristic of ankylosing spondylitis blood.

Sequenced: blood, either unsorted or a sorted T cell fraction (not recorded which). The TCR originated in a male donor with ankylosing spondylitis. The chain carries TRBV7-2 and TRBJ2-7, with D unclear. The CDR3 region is CASSSQIALPPYEQYF. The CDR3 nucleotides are TGTGCCAGCAGCTCTCAAATCGCTCTCCCTCCCTACGAGCAGTACTTC.